There are many counts of the clone carrying this T cell receptor (beta chain). Its antigen is unknown. This entry comes from a study of T cells in Graves' hyperthyroidism and ophthalmopathy. As for the study in general: At initial diagnosis, before any treatment had begun, peripheral blood was obtained. Study-level results: Clonotypes that were expanded in thyroid above 0.001 mostly appeared in blood too. By a 13 V-J model, ophthalmopathy was set apart from stable hyperthyroidism.

The length of the CDR3 is 14 residues. With 5 bases removed from V and 9 bases from J, the gap between germline ends came to 17 bases. Germline CDR1 MNHEY, CDR2 SMNVEV (reference sequence). RNA transcripts were the template for amplifying TCR beta CDR3 regions. HTBI primers were the set used in a first-round RT-PCR of the TCR CDR3. TCRdb called the multiplex PCR reads again in MiXCR, with one record for every CDR3 protein. The sample has 250,000 or so distinct CDR3 sequences; more than 12% are singletons. This receptor was obtained from a woman aged 40 to 49 with Graves' hyperthyroidism that later progressed to Graves' ophthalmopathy. The genes are TRBV27 and TRBJ2-1; tentative D call: TRBD1 (6 bases). The sequenced sample was blood. CDR3 DNA sequence: TGTGCCAGCAGTGGACGACAGGATTGGGGTGAGCAGTTCTTC. Residues: CASSGRQDWGEQFF.